This TCR beta chain stems from a study of cytomegalovirus exposure and HLA in healthy donors. The study, taken as a whole, reports: Cytomegalovirus-associated TCR beta chains were listed, numbering 164. HLA allele associations emerged for around 15,000 TCR beta sequences in a later analysis, at 0.05 false discovery rate.

This clone has more than one count but fewer than ten. Its antigen is currently unknown. This CDR3 region has 14 residues. Trimming at V came to 5 bases and at J to 3 bases, leaving 6 bases not matched to a gene. Looked up from germline, CDR1 is SGHDN and CDR2 is FVKESK. This PCR relied on a set of 60 Vbeta primers and 13 Jbeta primers. Profiling relied on immunoSEQ multiplex PCR, and the TCRdb table lists in-frame clones only, not all of them. The data contain around 110,000 clones, approximately 70% of them singletons. The chain links TRBV14 to TRBJ2-7, with 8 bases that match TRBD2. Sequenced input: PBMCs. The sequence was obtained from a man between 25 and 39 years old in good health and CMV-seropositive. The CDR3 protein is CASSSTSEGYEQYV. CDR3 sequence (DNA): TGTGCCAGCAGCTCGACTAGCGAGGGCTACGAGCAGTACGTC.